This TCR beta chain was captured in a study of blood T cell repertoires in COVID-19 (TCRdb year 2020). Background on the whole study: Samples from collaborators originated in the United States, Italy and Spain and spanned both the acute and convalescent phases of COVID-19. The material from the prospective study consisted of cDNA or gDNA derived from T cells, B-cell-depleted T cells, or PBMCs. The dataset comprised deeply sampled blood TCRbeta repertoires from subjects exposed to, actively infected with, or recovered from COVID-19. A freely available public database, intended as a resource for researchers studying the immune response to SARS-CoV-2, is where the repertoires were released. Samples came from the ongoing ImmuneRACE study (first 160 participants) plus 1,254 subjects from 6 global collaborators. A de-identified subject ID, COVID-19 status, age in years and sex were almost always included in the sample metadata. Where available, HLA class I and class II types were taken from metadata supplied by the sample provider and were not determined by assay-based typing.

About this clone: Its antigen specificity is not known. The record has no base qualities; no much larger clone is one base away.

Counted from cysteine to phenylalanine, this CDR3 has 14 amino acids. Here the CDR3 DNA is all that survives: 42 bases in frame from base 1. Clipping removes 2 bases from V and 0 bases from J, with 0 as the unmatched junction base count. Reading the germline V gene gives CDR1 KGHSH and CDR2 LQKENI. Whole blood was collected in K2EDTA tubes by collaborating institutions according to the institutions' own protocols. Collaborator samples were shipped for TCRbeta analysis as frozen whole blood, isolated PBMCs, or DNA extracted from either sample type. TCRbeta CDR3 regions were amplified from genomic DNA by means of the immunoSEQ Assay, a bias-controlled multiplex PCR. The paper's data handling went like this. The number of nucleated cells in each sample was estimated by amplification of reference gene primers within the assay. Sequence reads were collapsed and filtered to measure the absolute abundance of every unique TCRbeta CDR3 rearrangement. For each sample, productive Simpson clonality was calculated as the square root of Simpson's diversity index across productive rearrangements. TCRdb mirrors the immuneACCESS table, restricted to in-frame sequences. Some clones are absent from its copies; in checked studies, under half trace to an unresolved V gene, and the reason for the others is unknown. The V and J calls and clone size are taken from that table; D and trimming were inferred from the DNA. This sample lists 20,000 to 30,000 clones; around 94% were detected once. Of the sample, about 4% is held by the ten largest clones.

Results and caveats for the whole study, not just this receptor: How much clinical and demographic metadata was included differed by source and by participant, and the metadata was provided uncurated.

The receptor was isolated from a woman between 50 and 59 years old with active COVID-19. This receptor chain uses TRBV18 and TRBJ2-5; 7 bases in the junction line up with TRBD1. The sample taken for sequencing was peripheral blood. The sequenced DNA: TGTGCCAGCTCACCAGGGACAGACCAAGAGACCCAGTACTTC. Its protein reads: CASSPGTDQETQYF.